A single sample is the source of the 17 T cell receptor beta chains below, sequenced in a study of cytomegalovirus exposure and HLA in healthy donors. The PCR had 60 Vbeta and 13 Jbeta primers. Clones were sequenced by immunoSEQ multiplex PCR, and TCRdb holds only the in-frame ones, with some missing. Of approximately 190,000 clones listed, 80% are singletons. Sequencing was done on a sample of PBMCs. The source of these receptors is a man in his forties in good health and CMV-seropositive.

The CDR3 region is CASSHGTGENIQYF. The CDR3, as DNA: TGCGCCAGCAGCCACGGGACTGGGGAAAACATTCAGTACTTC. J is TRBJ2-4 and V is TRBV4-3, with D tentatively TRBD2 (6 bases). CDR3 length: 14 amino acids. The V end was cut by 3 bases, the J end by 5 bases, with 11 bases between. CDR1 LGHNA and CDR2 YSLEER come from the germline V gene.

This chain uses TRBV5-1 with TRBJ2-7, with 7 bases identical to TRBD1. V lost 6 bases and J lost 2; bases outside the gene matches: 11. Per the germline V gene, CDR1 is SGHRS and CDR2 is YFSETQ. This CDR3 is built from 15 residues. The CDR3 here is CASTAWIGTAYEQYF. The CDR3 nucleotides are TGCGCCAGCACCGCTTGGATCGGGACAGCCTACGAGCAGTACTTC.

This chain connects TRBV19 to TRBJ1-2; 7 bases line up with TRBD1. The CDR3 covers 13 residues. CDR1 LNHDA and CDR2 SQIVND come from the germline V gene (reference sequence). With 3 bases clipped from V and 8 bases from J, the junction kept 6 bases outside the gene matches. DNA for the CDR3: TGTGCCAGTAGTATCACAGGGGTTGACGGCTACACCTTC. Translated, it gives CASSITGVDGYTF.

The chain recombines TRBV27 with TRBJ2-1, with TRBD2 matching 10 bases. Looked up from germline, CDR1 is MNHEY and CDR2 is SMNVEV (reference sequence). After removal of 3 bases from V and 2 bases from J, the junction contained 1 base not matched to a gene. The CDR3 extends over 15 amino acids. As DNA, the CDR3 is TGTGCCAGCAGTTTTACTAGCGGGGCCTACAATGAGCAGTTCTTC. Its protein is CASSFTSGAYNEQFF.

The CDR3 region is CASSFGGGAPDTQYF. Written as DNA, the CDR3 is TGTGCCAGCAGCTTCGGCGGGGGGGCTCCAGATACGCAGTATTTT. The chain recombines TRBV7-3 with TRBJ2-3; TRBD2 matches at 9 bases. Germline assignment: CDR1 SGHTA and CDR2 FQGTGA. CDR3 size: 15 residues. Germline trimming cut 3 bases from V and 4 bases from J; bases unmatched to any gene: 5.

The chain employs TRBV5-4 and TRBJ1-4; D gene unclear. There are 14 residues in the CDR3. Germline CDR1 and CDR2: SGHNT and YYREEE (reference sequence). V was shortened by 2 bases and J by 4 bases, with 9 bases between the two germline ends. Here the CDR3 DNA reads TGTGCCAGCAGCTTAGGCGGGAATAATGAAAAACTGTTTTTT. Translating it yields CASSLGGNNEKLFF.

This clone was detected a few times. The rearrangement links TRBV5-1 to TRBJ2-1; D is possibly TRBD2 (6 bases). The length of the CDR3 is 13 residues. From germline, CDR1 is SGHRS and CDR2 YFSETQ. V lost 3 bases and J lost 6, with 10 bases in between. CDR3 bases: TGCGCCAGCAGCTCCGCCGGGGGCAATGAGCAGTTCTTC. Its protein product is CASSSAGGNEQFF.

The J gene is TRBJ2-5, the V gene TRBV6-6, with 7 bases matching TRBD2. J lost 4 bases, V lost 6 bases, and 11 bases had no gene match. CDR3 length: 15 amino acids. Germline V gives CDR1 MNHNY, CDR2 SVGAGI (reference sequence). In DNA form, the CDR3 reads TGTGCCAGCAGGCCTCGGGACTCGGGGGGAGAGACCCAGTACTTC. Translating it yields CASRPRDSGGETQYF.

Only a few counts were recorded for this clone. This chain uses TRBV4-3 with TRBJ2-3; 7 bases fit TRBD2. In germline, CDR1 is LGHNA, CDR2 YSLEER. Trimming cost V 3 bases and J 4 bases; bases outside gene matches: 7. This CDR3 comprises 15 residues. The CDR3 bases are TGCGCCAGCAGCCAGCAAAGAGGGAGGGCAGATACGCAGTATTTT. Translating it yields CASSQQRGRADTQYF.

The chain uses TRBV6-5 and TRBJ2-7; a weak D match, TRBD1 (5 bases). V was pared by 3 bases and J by 6 bases, with 12 bases between. From germline, CDR1 is MNHEY and CDR2 SVGAGI. CDR3 length equals 13 residues. CDR3 region: CASSYQGSREQYF. In DNA, the CDR3 is TGTGCCAGCAGTTATCAGGGAAGCCGCGAGCAGTACTTC.

The CDR3 region has the DNA TGTGCCAGCAGCCGTTTCCCACCCCTCCACTTT. It yields the protein CASSRFPPLHF. The rearrangement joins TRBV28 to TRBJ1-6; D is unresolved. V was pared by 6 bases and J by 11 bases, with 8 bases between. Germline CDR1 reads MDHEN; CDR2 reads SYDVKM. This CDR3 has 11 residues.

Comment on this clone: In the same sample, other DNA sequences code for this CDR3. This chain links TRBV25-1 with TRBJ1-2; 8 bases fit TRBD1. The germline gives CDR1 MGHDK, CDR2 SYGVNS. This CDR3 has 15 residues. V lost 2 bases and J lost 6; bases outside the gene matches: 8. The CDR3 region is CASSERSGGDDGYTF. Written as DNA, the CDR3 is TGTGCCAGCAGTGAAAGGTCAGGGGGCGATGATGGCTACACCTTC.

The chain uses TRBV5-1 and TRBJ2-5, with a weak D call TRBD1 (5 bases). From germline, CDR1 is SGHRS and CDR2 YFSETQ. This CDR3 region has 16 residues. Trimming shortened V by 0 bases and J by 5 bases, and 17 bases separated the two germline ends. CDR3 nucleotide sequence: TGCGCCAGCAGCTTGGGGCAGGGCATCGTTTTGGAGACCCAGTACTTC. This translates into CASSLGQGIVLETQYF. Complete variable domain (other parts from reference TRBV5-1 and TRBJ2-5): KAGVTQTPRYLIKTRGQQVTLSCSPISGHRSVSWYQQTPGQGLQFLFEYFSETQRNKGNFPGRFSGRQFSNSRSEMNVSTLELGDSALYLCASSLGQGIVLETQYFGPGTRLLVL.

This clone was seen only once. The chain couples TRBV5-1 to TRBJ2-7, with 8 bases that match TRBD1. This CDR3 has 14 residues. Germline V CDR1 and CDR2: SGHRS, YFSETQ. J lost 0 bases, V lost 4 bases, and 3 bases had no gene match. CDR3 protein: CASSAGGASYEQYF. CDR3 DNA: TGCGCCAGCAGCGCAGGGGGCGCCTCCTACGAGCAGTACTTC.

The V call is TRBV9, the J call TRBJ1-4; tentative D call: TRBD1 (6 bases). Germline loops: CDR1 SGDLS, CDR2 YYNGEE. The CDR3 is made up of 13 amino acids. The V end was cut by 2 bases, the J end by 8 bases, with 10 bases between. This CDR3 is CASSVGGGEKLFF. CDR3 in DNA: TGTGCCAGCAGCGTTGGCGGGGGCGAAAAACTGTTTTTT. The full variable domain, rest sourced from reference TRBV9 and TRBJ1-4, is DSGVTQTPKHLITATGQRVTLRCSPRSGDLSVYWYQQSLDQGLQFLIQYYNGEERAKGNILERFSAQQFPDLHSELNLSSLELGDSALYFCASSVGGGEKLFFGSGTQLSVL.

The chain uses TRBV7-8 and TRBJ2-2; weak D call: TRBD1 (6 bases). Trimming took off 1 base at V and 7 bases at J, with 7 bases between the two ends. The CDR3 is made up of 13 amino acids. In germline, CDR1 is SGHVS, CDR2 FQNEAQ. Here the CDR3 reads CASSLGGGGELFF. The CDR3 DNA is TGTGCCAGCAGCTTAGGAGGGGGCGGGGAGCTGTTTTTT.

V usage is TRBV9 and J usage is TRBJ2-1, with D possibly being TRBD2 (5 bases). Trimming left V 9 bases short and J 0 bases short, with 10 bases between. The CDR3 length is 13 residues. The germline V gene has CDR1 SGDLS and CDR2 YYNGEE. As DNA, the CDR3 is TGTGCCACCGCTGCGGGCTCCTACAATGAGCAGTTCTTC. It translates to CATAAGSYNEQFF.